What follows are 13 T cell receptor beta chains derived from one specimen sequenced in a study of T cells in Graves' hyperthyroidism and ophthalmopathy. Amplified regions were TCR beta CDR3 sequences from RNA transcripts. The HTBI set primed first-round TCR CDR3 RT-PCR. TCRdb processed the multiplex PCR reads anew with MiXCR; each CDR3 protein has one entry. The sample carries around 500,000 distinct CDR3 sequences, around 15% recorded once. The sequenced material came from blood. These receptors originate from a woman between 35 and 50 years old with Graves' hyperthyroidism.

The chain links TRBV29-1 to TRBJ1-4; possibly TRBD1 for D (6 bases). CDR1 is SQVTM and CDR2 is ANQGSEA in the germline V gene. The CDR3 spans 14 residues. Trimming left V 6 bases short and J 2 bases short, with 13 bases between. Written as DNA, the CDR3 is TGCAGCGTGTTACAGGGTGCGACTAATGAAAAACTGTTTTTT. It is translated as CSVLQGATNEKLFF.

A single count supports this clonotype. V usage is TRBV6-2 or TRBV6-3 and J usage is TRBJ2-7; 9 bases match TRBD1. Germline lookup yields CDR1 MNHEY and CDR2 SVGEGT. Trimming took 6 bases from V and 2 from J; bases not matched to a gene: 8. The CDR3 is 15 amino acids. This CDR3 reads CASSPGTGRTYEQYF. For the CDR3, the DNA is TGTGCCAGCAGCCCCGGGACAGGGCGGACCTACGAGCAGTACTTC.

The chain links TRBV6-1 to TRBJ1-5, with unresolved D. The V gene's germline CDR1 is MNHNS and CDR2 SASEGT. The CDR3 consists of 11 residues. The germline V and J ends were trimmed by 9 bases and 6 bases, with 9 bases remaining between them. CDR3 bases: TGTGCCAGAGGTCTGCTTCAGCCCCAGCATTTT. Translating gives CARGLLQPQHF.

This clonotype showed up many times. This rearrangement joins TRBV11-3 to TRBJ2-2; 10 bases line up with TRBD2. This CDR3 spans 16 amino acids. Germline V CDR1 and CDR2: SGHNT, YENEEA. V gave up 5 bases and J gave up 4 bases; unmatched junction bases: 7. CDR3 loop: CASSPGTSGATGELFF. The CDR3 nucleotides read TGTGCCAGCAGCCCAGGTACTAGCGGGGCCACCGGGGAGCTGTTTTTT.

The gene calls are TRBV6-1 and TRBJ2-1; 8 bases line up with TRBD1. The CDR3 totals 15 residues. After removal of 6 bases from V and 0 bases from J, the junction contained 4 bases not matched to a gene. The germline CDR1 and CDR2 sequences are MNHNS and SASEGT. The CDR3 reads CASRTDRVSYNEQFF. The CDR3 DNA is TGTGCCAGCAGGACGGACAGGGTCTCCTACAATGAGCAGTTCTTC.

CDR3 in DNA: TGCGCCAGCAGCTTGTGGACAGGGGGAGACACCGGGGAGCTGTTTTTT. It translates to CASSLWTGGDTGELFF. The genes are TRBV5-1 and TRBJ2-2; 10 bases match TRBD1. This CDR3 region has 16 residues. CDR1 and CDR2 from the germline V gene are SGHRS and YFSETQ. V trimming: 1 base; J trimming: 3 bases; junction bases outside the gene matches: 3.

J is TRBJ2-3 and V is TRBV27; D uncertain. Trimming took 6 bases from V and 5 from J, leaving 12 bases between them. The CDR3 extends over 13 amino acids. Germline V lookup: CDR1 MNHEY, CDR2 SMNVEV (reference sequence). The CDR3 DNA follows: TGTGCCAGCAGAGGACCCTCAGGAGATACGCAGTATTTT. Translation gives CASRGPSGDTQYF.

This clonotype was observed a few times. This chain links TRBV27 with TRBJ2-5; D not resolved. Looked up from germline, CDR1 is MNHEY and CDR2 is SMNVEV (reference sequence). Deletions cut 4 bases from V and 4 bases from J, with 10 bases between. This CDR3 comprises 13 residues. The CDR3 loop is CASSWERGETQYF. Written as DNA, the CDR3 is TGTGCCAGCAGTTGGGAAAGAGGAGAGACCCAGTACTTC.

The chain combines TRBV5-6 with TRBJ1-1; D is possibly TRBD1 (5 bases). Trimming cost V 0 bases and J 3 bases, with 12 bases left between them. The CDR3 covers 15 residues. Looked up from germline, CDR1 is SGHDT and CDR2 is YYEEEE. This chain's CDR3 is CASSLGVGAYTEAFF. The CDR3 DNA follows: TGTGCCAGCAGCTTGGGAGTCGGGGCTTACACTGAAGCTTTCTTT.

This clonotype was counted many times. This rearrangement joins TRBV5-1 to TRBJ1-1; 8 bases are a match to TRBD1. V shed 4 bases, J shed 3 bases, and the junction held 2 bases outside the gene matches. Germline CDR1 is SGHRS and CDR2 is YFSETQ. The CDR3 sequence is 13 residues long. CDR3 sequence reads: CASSMGQDTEAFF. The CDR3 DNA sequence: TGCGCCAGCAGCATGGGACAGGACACTGAAGCTTTCTTT. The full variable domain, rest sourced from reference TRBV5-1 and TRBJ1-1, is KAGVTQTPRYLIKTRGQQVTLSCSPISGHRSVSWYQQTPGQGLQFLFEYFSETQRNKGNFPGRFSGRQFSNSRSEMNVSTLELGDSALYLCASSMGQDTEAFFGQGTRLTVV.

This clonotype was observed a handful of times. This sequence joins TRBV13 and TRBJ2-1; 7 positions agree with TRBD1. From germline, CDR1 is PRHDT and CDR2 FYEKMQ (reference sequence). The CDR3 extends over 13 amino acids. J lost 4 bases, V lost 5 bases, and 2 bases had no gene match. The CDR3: CASSKTGYNEQFF. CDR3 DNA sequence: TGTGCCAGCAGCAAGACAGGGTACAATGAGCAGTTCTTC. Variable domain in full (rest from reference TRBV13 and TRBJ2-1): AAGVIQSPRHLIKEKRETATLKCYPIPRHDTVYWYQQGPGQDPQFLISFYEKMQSDKGSIPDRFSAQQFSDYHSELNMSSLELGDSALYFCASSKTGYNEQFFGPGTRLTVL.

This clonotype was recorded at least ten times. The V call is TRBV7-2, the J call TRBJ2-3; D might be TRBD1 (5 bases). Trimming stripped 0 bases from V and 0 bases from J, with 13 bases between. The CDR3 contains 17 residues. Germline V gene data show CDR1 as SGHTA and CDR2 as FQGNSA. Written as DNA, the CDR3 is TGTGCCAGCAGCTTAGCAGGGATAGGGGTTAGCACAGATACGCAGTATTTT. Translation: CASSLAGIGVSTDTQYF.

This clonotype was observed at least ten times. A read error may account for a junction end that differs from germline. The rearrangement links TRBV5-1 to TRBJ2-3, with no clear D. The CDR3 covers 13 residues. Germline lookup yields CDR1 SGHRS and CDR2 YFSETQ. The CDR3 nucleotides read TGTGCCAGCAGCTTCTCTAGCACAGATACGCAGTATTTT. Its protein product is CASSFSSTDTQYF. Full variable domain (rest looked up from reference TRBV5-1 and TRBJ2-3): KAGVTQTPRYLIKTRGQQVTLSCSPISGHRSVSWYQQTPGQGLQFLFEYFSETQRNKGNFPGRFSGRQFSNSRSEMNVSTLELGDSALYLCASSFSSTDTQYFGPGTRLTVL.